This entry describes one T cell receptor beta chain. Its target is unknown. With 60 Vbeta and 13 Jbeta primers, the PCR was carried out. Generated by immunoSEQ multiplex PCR, the TCRdb table keeps only in-frame clones and is missing some. The sample lists approximately 170,000 clones; over 60% were seen once. This record belongs to a study of cytomegalovirus exposure and HLA in healthy donors. About the research overall: There were 350 to 400 genotyped donors. Of these, about 81% fell in the genetic ancestry cluster associated with self-reported Caucasian donors. Study-level results: Later, an analysis found that common viral pathogens appeared to be linked with several of the most significant clusters. Association of a missense DCLRE1C variant with TCR beta V- and J-gene trimming was reported in a later analysis.

The origin of this receptor is a man aged 30 to 45 in good health and CMV-seropositive. The specimen sequenced was PBMCs.

CDR3 amino acids: CASSIALAGAFEQFF. The CDR3 nucleotides read TGTGCCAGTAGTATAGCTCTAGCGGGGGCGTTTGAGCAGTTCTTC. The V call is TRBV19, the J call TRBJ2-1; 10 bases fit TRBD2. From germline, CDR1 is LNHDA and CDR2 SQIVND (reference sequence). This CDR3 has 15 amino acids. V lost 1 base to trimming and J lost 9 bases; unmatched junction nucleotides: 6.